This TCR beta chain stems from a study of cytomegalovirus exposure and HLA in healthy donors. Trimming left V 6 bases short and J 0 bases short, with 15 bases between. Germline CDR1 SQVTM, CDR2 ANQGSEA. CDR3 length: 15 residues. Study results and caveats: In a later analysis, common viral pathogens appeared linked to several of the most significant clusters. Previous analysis showed most TCR beta V segments were productive about 87% or about 30% of the time. More clonal expansion characterized HLA-associated TCR beta chains than equally common others in a later analysis.

Comment on this clone: What it recognizes is unknown.

With 60 Vbeta and 13 Jbeta primers, the PCR was carried out. Profiled with immunoSEQ multiplex PCR; TCRdb holds only in-frame clones, not every one. Here the sample spans 180,000 or so clones, more than 60% being singletons. The V call is TRBV29-1, the J call TRBJ2-1, with D uncertain. The receptor was isolated from a man aged 18-30 years in good health and CMV-seronegative. The sequenced sample consisted of PBMCs. The DNA of the CDR3 is TGCAGCGTGGCCCGGTCGGGTAGCTCCTACAATGAGCAGTTCTTC. Translation: CSVARSGSSYNEQFF.